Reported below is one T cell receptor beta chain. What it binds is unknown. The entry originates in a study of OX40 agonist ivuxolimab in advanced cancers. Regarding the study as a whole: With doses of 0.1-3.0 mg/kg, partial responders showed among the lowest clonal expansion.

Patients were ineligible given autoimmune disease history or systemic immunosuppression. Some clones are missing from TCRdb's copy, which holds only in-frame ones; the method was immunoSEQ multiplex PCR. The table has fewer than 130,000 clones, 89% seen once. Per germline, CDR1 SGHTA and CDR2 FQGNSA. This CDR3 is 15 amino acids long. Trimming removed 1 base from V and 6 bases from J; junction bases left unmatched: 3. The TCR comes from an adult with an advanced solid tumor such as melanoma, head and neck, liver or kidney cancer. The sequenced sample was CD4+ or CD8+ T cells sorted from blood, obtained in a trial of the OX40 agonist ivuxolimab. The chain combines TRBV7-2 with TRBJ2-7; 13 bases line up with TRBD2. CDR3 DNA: TGTGCCAGCAGCTTAGTACTAGCGGGAGGGGGCGAGCAGTACTTC. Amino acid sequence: CASSLVLAGGGEQYF. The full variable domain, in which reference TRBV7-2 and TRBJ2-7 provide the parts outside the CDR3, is GAGVSQSPSNKVTEKGKDVELRCDPISGHTALYWYRQSLGQGLEFLIYFQGNSAPDKSGLPSDRFSAERTGGSVSTLTIQRTQQEDSAVYLCASSLVLAGGGEQYFGPGTRLTVT.